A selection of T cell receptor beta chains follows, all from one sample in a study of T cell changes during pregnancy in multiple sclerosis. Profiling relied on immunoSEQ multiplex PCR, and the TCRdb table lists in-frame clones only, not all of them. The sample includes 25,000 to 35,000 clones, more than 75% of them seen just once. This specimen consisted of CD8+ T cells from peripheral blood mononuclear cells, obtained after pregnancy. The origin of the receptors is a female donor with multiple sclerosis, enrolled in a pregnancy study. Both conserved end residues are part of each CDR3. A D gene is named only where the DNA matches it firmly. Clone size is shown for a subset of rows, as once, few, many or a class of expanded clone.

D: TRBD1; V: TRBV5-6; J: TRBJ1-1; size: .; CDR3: CASSWDRAAEAFF; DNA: TGTGCCAGCAGCTGGGACAGGGCCGCTGAAGCTTTCTTT
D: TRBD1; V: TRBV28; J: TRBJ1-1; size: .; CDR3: CATSTGDLFEAFF; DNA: TGTGCCACTTCGACAGGGGACCTATTTGAAGCTTTCTTT
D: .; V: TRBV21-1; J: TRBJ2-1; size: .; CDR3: CASSKARRQGPQAEQFF; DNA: TGTGCCAGCAGCAAAGCCCGTCGACAGGGTCCCCAAGCGGAGCAGTTCTTC
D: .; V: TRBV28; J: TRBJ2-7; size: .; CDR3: CASSPSDRGTPYEQYF; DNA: TGTGCCAGCAGTCCGAGTGATAGGGGCACCCCCTACGAGCAGTACTTC
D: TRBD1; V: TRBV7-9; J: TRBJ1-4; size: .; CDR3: CASSWTGAVNEKLFF; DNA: TGTGCCAGCAGCTGGACAGGGGCGGTGAATGAAAAACTGTTTTTT
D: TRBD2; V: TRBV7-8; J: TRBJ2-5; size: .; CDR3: CASSLGAAGGLLGETQYF; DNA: TGTGCCAGCAGCTTAGGTGCGGCGGGGGGCCTCCTTGGGGAGACCCAGTACTTC
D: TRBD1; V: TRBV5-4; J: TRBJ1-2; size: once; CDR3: CASSLSTGERGYTF; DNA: TGTGCCAGCAGCCTATCGACAGGGGAACGAGGCTACACCTTC
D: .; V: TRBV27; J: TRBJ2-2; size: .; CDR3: CASSLWGQNTGELFF; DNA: TGTGCCAGCAGTTTATGGGGACAGAACACCGGGGAGCTGTTTTTT
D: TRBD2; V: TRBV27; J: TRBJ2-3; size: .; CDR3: CASSPGGLADTQYF; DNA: TGTGCCAGCAGCCCCGGAGGACTAGCGGATACGCAGTATTTT
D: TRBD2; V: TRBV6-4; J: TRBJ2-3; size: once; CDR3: CASSDSSGGATDTQYF; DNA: TGTGCCAGCAGTGACTCGAGCGGGGGGGCCACAGATACGCAGTATTTT